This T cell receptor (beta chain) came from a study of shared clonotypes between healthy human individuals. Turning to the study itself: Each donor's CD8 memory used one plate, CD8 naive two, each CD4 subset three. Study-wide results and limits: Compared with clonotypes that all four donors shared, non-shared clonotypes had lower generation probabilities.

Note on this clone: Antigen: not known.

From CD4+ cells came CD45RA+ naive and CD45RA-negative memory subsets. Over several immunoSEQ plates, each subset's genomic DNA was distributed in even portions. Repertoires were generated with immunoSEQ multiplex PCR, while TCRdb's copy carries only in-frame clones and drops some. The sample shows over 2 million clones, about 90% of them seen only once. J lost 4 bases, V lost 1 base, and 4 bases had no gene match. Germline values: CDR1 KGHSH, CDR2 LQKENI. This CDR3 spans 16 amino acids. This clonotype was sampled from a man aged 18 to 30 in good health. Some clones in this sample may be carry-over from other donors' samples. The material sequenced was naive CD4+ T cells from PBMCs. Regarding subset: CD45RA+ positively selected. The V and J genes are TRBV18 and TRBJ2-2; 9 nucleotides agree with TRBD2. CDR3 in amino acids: CASSPQSSGVTGELFF. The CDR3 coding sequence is TGTGCCAGCTCACCACAATCTAGCGGGGTCACCGGGGAGCTGTTTTTT.